The sequence of this T cell receptor (beta chain) was determined in a study of molecular identifiers for immune sequencing clone quantification. Study outcomes and limitations: Amid 940,000 or so naive cells, spiked Jurkat TCR RNA from one cell was reportedly still detectable.

This clonotype was counted many times. Its matching antigen is unknown. Germline V gene lookup returns CDR1 SGHNT and CDR2 YYREEE (reference sequence). This CDR3 has 14 residues. V shed 4 bases and J shed 4 bases, with 13 bases lying between them. Each CDR3 protein is one row after TCRdb ran MiXCR on the PCR reads. Here the sample spans 300,000 to 400,000 distinct CDR3 sequences, 24% being singletons. J is TRBJ2-3 and V is TRBV5-4; D tentatively fits TRBD1 or TRBD2 (6 bases each). Sequenced input: naive CD8+ T cells from blood, with Jurkat cell RNA spiked in. Subset reported: FACS-sorted CD8+CD4-CCR7+CD45RA+ naive T cells. This receptor was identified in a human donor in good health. Some libraries in this study had Jurkat cell RNA spiked in. This CDR3 is CASSPGRGPDTQYF. The CDR3 nucleotides are TGTGCCAGCAGCCCTGGCCGGGGGCCAGATACGCAGTATTTT.